The text below deals with one T cell receptor beta chain. Roughly 0.45 to 1 ug RNA was reverse transcribed with random hexamers. Amplification of TCR beta CDR3 by immunoSEQ multiplex PCR spanned 54 Vbeta and 13 Jbeta. Each CDR3 protein is one row after TCRdb ran MiXCR on the immunoSEQ multiplex PCR reads. The profile shows about 180,000 distinct CDR3 sequences, about 94% of them singletons. The CDR3 contains 14 residues. V lost 3 bases, J lost 1 base, and 9 bases lay in between. Looked up from germline, CDR1 is SGHDN and CDR2 is FVKESK. The sample belongs to a study of CD8 T cells in Susac syndrome. TCR beta was sequenced from blood CD8+ and CD4+ T cells. Treatment-naive patients with stable or active relapsing-remitting disease served as multiple sclerosis controls. CD8+ and CD4+ T cells were negatively isolated; TEMRA cells were FACS-enriched.

The source material was CD4+ T cells from PBMCs. This clonotype was obtained from a human donor with multiple sclerosis. This chain connects TRBV14 to TRBJ1-1; D might be TRBD1 (5 bases). The CDR3 bases are TGTGCCAGCAGCCACGGCCAGGGGAACACTGAAGCTTTCTTT. Translation gives CASSHGQGNTEAFF.